Detailed here is one T cell receptor beta chain. Its antigen is unknown. The record originates from a study of shared clonotypes between healthy human individuals. Sequenced by immunoSEQ multiplex PCR; TCRdb stores in-frame clones only, minus some. The data contain around 1.1 million clones, 70% to 85% of them singletons. Germline-derived CDR1 and CDR2 are ENHRY and SYGVKD. V was cut by 7 bases and J by 1 base, with 16 bases left in between. The CDR3 consists of 15 residues. Study-level findings and limits: Rarefaction gave evidence that sorted-subset sequencing remained incomplete despite large depth. The study drew on few donors, limiting represented genetic and exposure-history diversity.

The chain uses TRBV10-3 and TRBJ1-2, with D perhaps TRBD1 (5 bases). The sequencing input was memory CD4+ T cells from PBMCs. The subset was: CD45RA-negative fraction. The receptor's source is a man aged 18-30 years in good health. Some clones in this sample may be carry-over from other donors' samples. CDR3 residues: CAINSEGRRNYGYTF. CDR3 nucleotide sequence: TGTGCCATCAATTCGGAGGGGAGGCGTAACTATGGCTACACCTTC.